Listed here are 29 T cell receptor beta chains from one sample, sequenced in a study of spatial heterogeneity in lung cancer. Noted time point: blood at routine non-recurrence follow-up after resection. MiXCR was run by TCRdb on the 5' RACE reads, yielding one entry per CDR3 protein. The sample includes nearly 95,000 distinct CDR3 sequences, roughly a fifth of them seen just once. This material consisted of PBMCs, taken at follow-up. The receptors stem from a male donor with early-stage non-small cell lung cancer.

In this sample, this clonotype turned up many times. V usage is TRBV5-1 and J usage is TRBJ2-7, with TRBD2 matching over 8 bases. The CDR3 has 15 residues. With V trimmed by 2 bases and J by 1 base, 5 bases remained unmatched. Germline CDR1 SGHRS, CDR2 YFSETQ. CDR3 in DNA: TGCGCCAGCAGCTTCAACGGGGGGGAATCCTACGAGCAGTACTTC. It encodes CASSFNGGESYEQYF.

This rearrangement joins TRBV24-1 to TRBJ2-1; no reliable D call. The germline V gene has CDR1 KGHDR and CDR2 SFDVKD. The CDR3 sequence is 16 residues long. Trimming stripped 4 bases from V and 0 bases from J, with 12 bases between. The CDR3 sequence: CATSDSKFSSYNEQFF. Here the CDR3 DNA reads TGTGCCACCAGTGACTCCAAATTTAGCTCCTACAATGAGCAGTTCTTC.

Notes on this clonotype: A clone one base away is much larger, so this may be a read error. V gene TRBV27 combines with J gene TRBJ2-5; D unresolved. Per germline, CDR1 MNHEY and CDR2 SMNVEV (reference sequence). The germline V and J ends were trimmed by 8 bases and 3 bases, with 4 bases remaining between them. This CDR3 has 10 amino acids. The CDR3, as DNA: TGTGCCAGCGGGAAAGAGACCCAGTACTTC. This gives the protein CASGKETQYF.

CDR3 sequence: CASSPNSFTSGRSYEQYF. The DNA of the CDR3 is TGTGCCAGCAGTCCAAACTCCTTTACTAGCGGGCGCTCCTACGAGCAGTACTTC. The chain joins TRBV27 to TRBJ2-7, with TRBD2 matching over 9 bases. With V trimmed by 5 bases and J by 0 bases, 14 bases remained unmatched. CDR1 is MNHEY and CDR2 is SMNVEV in the germline V gene (reference sequence). The CDR3 is 18 amino acids.

V and J are TRBV20-1 and TRBJ2-4; TRBD2 agrees at 9 bases. J was trimmed by 7 bases and V by 6 bases; bases with no gene match: 16. The germline CDR1 and CDR2 sequences are DFQATT and SNEGSKA (reference sequence). The CDR3 is 16 residues long. This CDR3 is CSATGTSSPLGNIQYF. The CDR3 bases are TGCAGTGCCACCGGGACTAGCAGTCCCCTGGGTAACATTCAGTACTTC.

The chain combines TRBV25-1 with TRBJ1-3, with D maybe TRBD1 (5 bases). Germline-derived CDR1 and CDR2 are MGHDK and SYGVNS. V was shortened by 5 bases and J by 1 base, with 9 bases between the two germline ends. The CDR3 sequence is 14 residues long. The DNA for the CDR3 is TGTGCCAGCAGTAAGAGACAGTCTGGAAACACCATATATTTT. Translating it yields CASSKRQSGNTIYF.

This clonotype was detected a few times. The gene calls are TRBV2 and TRBJ2-1, with 8 bases that match TRBD2. The trim removed 7 bases at V and 0 bases at J, leaving 2 bases unmatched. CDR1 is SNHLY and CDR2 is FYNNEI in the germline V gene. The CDR3 covers 14 residues. This CDR3 reads CASTRGVSYNEQFF. The CDR3 nucleotides read TGTGCCAGCACGCGGGGGGTCTCCTACAATGAGCAGTTCTTC.

This clonotype was counted ten times or more. This sequence joins TRBV6-5 and TRBJ1-2; no firm D call. The CDR3 is 13 amino acids. Germline V gives CDR1 MNHEY, CDR2 SVGAGI. Trimming removed 4 bases from V and 3 bases from J, with 9 bases in between. The CDR3 sequence is CASSLGFYYGYTF. In DNA form, the CDR3 reads TGTGCCAGCAGTTTAGGGTTCTACTATGGCTACACCTTC.

The CDR3 DNA reads as TGTGCCAGCAGCCGCCAGATTGACACAGATACGCAGTATTTT. Translated, it gives CASSRQIDTDTQYF. The chain is built from TRBV5-5 and TRBJ2-3; D gene ambiguous. Germline lookup yields CDR1 SGHKS and CDR2 YYEKEE (reference sequence). The length of the CDR3 is 14 residues. Trimming removed 4 bases from V and 2 bases from J, with 11 bases in between.

This rearrangement joins TRBV15 to TRBJ2-7; D perhaps matches TRBD2 (7 bases). Trimming removed 3 bases from V and 7 bases from J, with 16 bases in between. Germline V gives CDR1 LNHNV, CDR2 YYDKDF (reference sequence). This CDR3 comprises 14 residues. The CDR3 spells CATSRDSGNGEQYF. CDR3 nucleotide sequence: TGTGCCACCAGCAGGGACAGCGGGAATGGGGAGCAGTACTTC.

This clonotype was counted many times. This chain links TRBV4-3 with TRBJ1-6; perhaps TRBD1 as D (5 bases). V shed 0 bases and J shed 6 bases, with 9 bases lying between them. The CDR3 has 15 amino acids. Germline V gene sequence: CDR1 LGHNA, CDR2 YSLEER. CDR3 bases: TGCGCCAGCAGCCAAGATAGGAGGGGTAATTCACCCCTCCACTTT. Its protein is CASSQDRRGNSPLHF.

This chain links TRBV6-5 with TRBJ2-1; 11 bases agree with TRBD2. V dropped 0 bases and J dropped 8; count of bases not matched to a gene: 9. This CDR3 is built from 17 residues. CDR1 and CDR2 from the germline V gene are MNHEY and SVGAGI. The CDR3 DNA reads as TGTGCCAGCAGTTACTCAAGCCTAGCGGGAGGCCAAGATGAGCAGTTCTTC. As protein: CASSYSSLAGGQDEQFF.

This clonotype has at least ten counts. V gene TRBV9 combines with J gene TRBJ2-5; possibly TRBD1 for D (5 bases). The CDR3 covers 15 residues. V was clipped by 3 bases and J by 4 bases, with 16 bases between them. Germline-derived CDR1 and CDR2 are SGDLS and YYNGEE. The CDR3 region has the DNA TGTGCCAGCAGCGCCGGTGGGGCTCCAGGAGAGACCCAGTACTTC. It codes for CASSAGGAPGETQYF.

This clonotype has more than one count but fewer than ten. The chain links TRBV5-8 to TRBJ1-5; D is undetermined. Between the trimmed V and J ends, which lost 5 bases and 5 bases, there was a span of 11 bases. Germline values: CDR1 SGHTS, CDR2 YDEGEE. CDR3 size: 13 residues. The CDR3 nucleotides are TGTGCCAGCAGTCGAGACCGATATCAGCCCCAGCATTTT. Protein sequence: CASSRDRYQPQHF.

This clonotype was seen ten or more times. The CDR3 bases are TGTGCCAGTACCAGGGGCTCGAACACCGGGGAGCTGTTTTTT. This codes for CASTRGSNTGELFF. The chain joins TRBV19 to TRBJ2-2; possible D gene TRBD1, 6 bases. This CDR3 has 14 amino acids. Trimming shortened V by 7 bases and J by 0 bases, and 9 bases separated the two germline ends. Per germline, CDR1 LNHDA and CDR2 SQIVND (reference sequence).

This rearrangement joins TRBV29-1 to TRBJ1-1; D is unclear. Trimming shortened V by 0 bases and J by 4 bases, and 6 bases separated the two germline ends. Germline V gene sequence: CDR1 SQVTM, CDR2 ANQGSEA. The CDR3 is made up of 12 amino acids. The CDR3 reads CSVEDRVTEAFF. CDR3 DNA: TGCAGCGTTGAAGATCGCGTCACTGAAGCTTTCTTT.

V usage is TRBV25-1 and J usage is TRBJ2-7; the D is unclear. Germline CDR1 MGHDK, CDR2 SYGVNS. The CDR3 sequence is 12 residues long. V was shortened by 3 bases and J by 0 bases, with 3 bases between the two germline ends. CDR3 nucleotides: TGTGCCAGCAGTGAGGGCTCCTACGAGCAGTACTTC. Residues: CASSEGSYEQYF.

CDR3 sequence reads: CATSDFAGGSYNEQFF. The CDR3 bases are TGTGCCACCAGTGATTTCGCGGGGGGTTCTTACAATGAGCAGTTCTTC. The chain joins TRBV24-1 to TRBJ2-1; 8 bases match TRBD2. The CDR3 extends over 16 amino acids. With V trimmed by 1 base and J by 4 bases, 5 bases remained unmatched. Germline-derived CDR1 and CDR2 are KGHDR and SFDVKD.

This clonotype has more than one count but fewer than ten. This chain uses TRBV29-1 with TRBJ2-1; 10 bases agree with TRBD1. Germline trimming cut 5 bases from V and 6 bases from J; bases unmatched to any gene: 10. This CDR3 region has 15 residues. Germline V gene data show CDR1 as SQVTM and CDR2 as ANQGSEA. The CDR3: CSVRPTGTGVNEQFF. In DNA form, the CDR3 reads TGCAGCGTTCGACCTACCGGGACAGGGGTCAATGAGCAGTTCTTC.

This clonotype was seen only a few times. V gene TRBV29-1 combines with J gene TRBJ1-1, with no clear D. In germline, CDR1 is SQVTM, CDR2 ANQGSEA. This CDR3 has 13 amino acids. V lost 4 bases and J lost 1, with 10 bases in between. The chain's CDR3 is CSVVKGRNTEAFF. CDR3 coding DNA: TGCAGCGTTGTGAAGGGAAGGAACACTGAAGCTTTCTTT.

This clonotype was observed a handful of times. The chain joins TRBV10-3 to TRBJ2-7, with D possibly TRBD2 on 5 matching bases. V lost 3 bases, J lost 2 bases, and 8 bases lay in between. The CDR3 spans 13 residues. CDR1 is ENHRY and CDR2 is SYGVKD in the germline V gene. This CDR3 is CAISEHGAYEQYV. In DNA form, the CDR3 reads TGTGCCATCAGTGAACACGGGGCCTACGAGCAGTACGTC.

The chain couples TRBV27 to TRBJ1-4, with D possibly matching TRBD1 (5 bases). Germline loops: CDR1 MNHEY, CDR2 SMNVEV (reference sequence). The germline V and J ends were trimmed by 8 bases and 7 bases, with 17 bases remaining between them. The CDR3 is made up of 14 amino acids. DNA of the CDR3: TGTGCCAGCGGGACGGGGGTTAGGGGTGAAAAACTGTTTTTT. Translation gives CASGTGVRGEKLFF.

As DNA, the CDR3 is TGTGCCATCAGTGACTCCGCCAGTGTGAACACTGAAGCTTTCTTT. Translation gives CAISDSASVNTEAFF. The chain couples TRBV10-3 to TRBJ1-1; D gene uncertain. Germline lookup yields CDR1 ENHRY and CDR2 SYGVKD. The CDR3 spans 15 residues. The ends were cut back, 3 bases at V and 0 bases at J, with 11 bases in the middle.

The chain couples TRBV7-2 to TRBJ1-1; 7 bases match TRBD1. The germline V gene encodes CDR1 SGHTA and CDR2 FQGNSA. V gave up 4 bases and J gave up 11 bases; unmatched junction bases: 10. The CDR3 runs 13 residues. The CDR3 here is CASSSRQGPRAFF. The CDR3 DNA sequence: TGTGCCAGCAGCTCACGACAGGGCCCTAGGGCTTTCTTT.

This clonotype was detected only once. This chain joins TRBV20-1 and TRBJ2-4; D ambiguous. CDR3 length: 13 residues. Trimming took 4 bases from V and 0 from J, leaving 7 bases between them. Looked up from germline, CDR1 is DFQATT and CDR2 is SNEGSKA (reference sequence). DNA of the CDR3: TGCAGTGCTACCAGGACAGCCAAAAACATTCAGTACTTC. Translated: CSATRTAKNIQYF.

This clonotype appeared a few times. The rearrangement links TRBV15 to TRBJ1-2, with TRBD1 matching over 9 bases. The CDR3 covers 13 residues. V shed 5 bases and J 7 bases; nucleotides not matched to a gene: 5. The germline V gene encodes CDR1 LNHNV and CDR2 YYDKDF (reference sequence). CDR3 DNA: TGTGCCACCAGCCGGGACAGGGTAGGTGGCTACACCTTC. The encoded protein is CATSRDRVGGYTF.

The CDR3 loop is CASSRVAGGPYEQYF. The CDR3 DNA sequence: TGTGCCAGCAGCCGAGTAGCGGGAGGGCCCTACGAGCAGTACTTC. The chain joins TRBV14 to TRBJ2-7; 11 nucleotides line up with TRBD2. Germline lookup yields CDR1 SGHDN and CDR2 FVKESK. Germline trimming cut 4 bases from V and 2 bases from J; bases unmatched to any gene: 4. The CDR3 is 15 residues long. The full variable domain, completed using reference TRBV14 and TRBJ2-7, is EAGVTQFPSHSVIEKGQTVTLRCDPISGHDNLYWYRRVMGKEIKFLLHFVKESKQDESGMPNNRFLAERTGGTYSTLKVQPAELEDSGVYFCASSRVAGGPYEQYFGPGTRLTVT.

This chain joins TRBV12-3 or TRBV12-4 and TRBJ1-2; no definite D call. This CDR3 is 14 amino acids long. Trimming stripped 7 bases from V and 4 bases from J, with 16 bases between. The CDR3 DNA follows: TGTGCCAGCACTCAGTCGGGTAATAGCTATGGCTACACCTTC. Protein sequence: CASTQSGNSYGYTF.

This clonotype turned up a few times. The V gene is TRBV27, the J gene TRBJ1-5, with a tentative D call TRBD1 (6 bases). V was cut by 5 bases and J by 9 bases, with 14 bases left in between. Germline CDR1 and CDR2: MNHEY and SMNVEV (reference sequence). The CDR3 consists of 13 residues. CDR3 in DNA: TGTGCCAGCAGTCCACCGGGGGCCAGGCCCCAGCATTTT. This translates into CASSPPGARPQHF.